This TCR beta chain came from a study of cytomegalovirus exposure and HLA in healthy donors. Amplification used 60 Vbeta primers and 13 Jbeta primers. Produced via immunoSEQ multiplex PCR; TCRdb's table is partial and in-frame only. Altogether roughly 190,000 clones are present, 81% being singletons, with the ten largest covering 1.5% to 2%. Germline V lookup: CDR1 GTSNPN, CDR2 SVGIG (reference sequence). Losses at the gene ends were 0 bases for V and 0 bases for J; bases not matched to a gene: 5. The CDR3 length is 16 residues. Sequencing was performed on PBMCs. The TCR comes from a man younger than 35 in good health and CMV-seronegative. This chain uses TRBV30 with TRBJ2-3; 8 bases align to TRBD2. CDR3 nucleotide sequence: TGTGCCTGGAGTGTACCGGGGGGGGCTAGCACAGATACGCAGTATTTT. Translation: CAWSVPGGASTDTQYF. The whole variable domain, remainder taken from reference TRBV30 and TRBJ2-3, is SQTIHQWPATLVQPVGSPLSLECTVEGTSNPNLYWYRQAAGRGLQLLFYSVGIGQISSEVPQNLSASRPQDRQFILSSKKLLLSDSGFYLCAWSVPGGASTDTQYFGPGTRLTVL.